One sample yielded the 30 T cell receptor beta chains listed below, sequenced in a study of OX40 agonist ivuxolimab in advanced cancers. Sequencing used immunoSEQ multiplex PCR; TCRdb keeps in-frame clones, though not all of them. The sample shows 57,000 or so clones, 80% to 90% of them seen only once. The specimen comprised CD4+ or CD8+ T cells sorted from blood, sampled in a trial of the OX40 agonist ivuxolimab. These receptors were obtained from an adult with an advanced solid tumor such as melanoma, head and neck, liver or kidney cancer.

The V gene is TRBV5-8, the J gene TRBJ2-2; TRBD2 agrees at 8 bases. J lost 6 bases, V lost 0 bases, and 4 bases had no gene match. Germline V gives CDR1 SGHTS, CDR2 YDEGEE. The CDR3 has 15 amino acids. DNA of the CDR3: TGTGCCAGCAGCTTGGATGGGACTAGGGCCGGGGAGCTGTTTTTT. This codes for CASSLDGTRAGELFF. The whole variable domain, filled in from reference TRBV5-8 and TRBJ2-2, reads EAGVTQSPTHLIKTRGQQATLRCSPISGHTSVYWYQQALGLGLQFLLWYDEGEERNRGNFPPRFSGRQFPNYSSELNVNALELEDSALYLCASSLDGTRAGELFFGEGSRLTVL.

The chain uses TRBV4-2 and TRBJ2-6; possible D gene TRBD2, 6 bases. The CDR3 totals 20 residues. Germline values: CDR1 LGHNA, CDR2 YNFKEQ. Trimming shortened V by 1 base and J by 0 bases, and 19 bases separated the two germline ends. CDR3: CASSQGEASAFFSGANVLTF. The CDR3 coding sequence is TGTGCCAGCAGCCAAGGGGAGGCTAGCGCTTTCTTCTCTGGGGCCAACGTCCTGACTTTC.

This rearrangement joins TRBV19 to TRBJ1-3; D not resolved. The CDR3 covers 16 residues. The germline V gene encodes CDR1 LNHDA and CDR2 SQIVND (reference sequence). Trimming pared 4 bases from V and 2 bases from J, leaving 15 bases between. CDR3: CASSKFGSSTGNTIYF. The DNA of the CDR3 is TGTGCCAGTAGTAAGTTTGGCAGCTCAACTGGAAACACCATATATTTT.

The chain is built from TRBV28 and TRBJ2-1; D is undetermined. Per the germline V gene, CDR1 is MDHEN and CDR2 is SYDVKM. Trimming shortened V by 6 bases and J by 8 bases, and 14 bases separated the two germline ends. The CDR3 covers 13 residues. The CDR3 loop is CASRRRSRDEQFF. CDR3 DNA: TGTGCCAGCAGGCGGAGAAGCCGCGATGAGCAGTTCTTC.

This clone was seen a single time. V gene TRBV19 combines with J gene TRBJ2-1; the match to TRBD2 covers 12 bases. Germline V lookup: CDR1 LNHDA, CDR2 SQIVND (reference sequence). V gave up 6 bases and J gave up 2 bases; unmatched junction bases: 5. CDR3 length: 16 residues. CDR3 in DNA: TGTGCCAGTAGATCTAGCGGGAGGGCCGCCTACAATGAGCAGTTCTTC. Translated: CASRSSGRAAYNEQFF.

The rearrangement uses TRBV2 and TRBJ2-1, with D possibly matching TRBD1 (6 bases). Per germline, CDR1 SNHLY and CDR2 FYNNEI. CDR3 size: 15 residues. The V and J ends lost 7 bases and 2 bases respectively, with 15 bases between them. For the CDR3, the DNA is TGTGCCAGCAACCCGGAGACAGGTCCCTACAATGAGCAGTTCTTC. Amino acid sequence: CASNPETGPYNEQFF.

The chain joins TRBV5-1 to TRBJ2-7; 9 bases are a match to TRBD1. V lost 5 bases to trimming and J lost 0 bases; unmatched junction nucleotides: 9. There are 16 residues in the CDR3. CDR1 SGHRS and CDR2 YFSETQ come from the germline V gene. In DNA, the CDR3 is TGCGCCAGCAGAAGAAGGGGACAGGGTGCCTCCTACGAGCAGTACTTC. The encoded protein is CASRRRGQGASYEQYF.

The J gene is TRBJ2-5, the V gene TRBV5-1; D is unresolved. Trimming shortened V by 4 bases and J by 7 bases, and 11 bases separated the two germline ends. The germline V gene has CDR1 SGHRS and CDR2 YFSETQ. The CDR3 totals 12 residues. CDR3 nucleotides: TGCGCCAGCAGCCCGGATTTAGGGACCCAGTACTTC. Protein product: CASSPDLGTQYF.

The CDR3 coding sequence is TGTGCCAGTAGTGCCCACACTGAAGCTTTCTTT. Protein: CASSAHTEAFF. This chain uses TRBV19 with TRBJ1-1, with D unclear. V lost 5 bases to trimming and J lost 3 bases, with 4 bases between them. The V gene's germline CDR1 is LNHDA and CDR2 SQIVND (reference sequence). The CDR3 has 11 residues.

This clone appeared a few times. The rearrangement links TRBV6-1 to TRBJ2-7; maybe TRBD1 (6 bases). This CDR3 has 16 amino acids. Between the trimmed V and J ends, which lost 3 bases and 2 bases, there was a span of 17 bases. Germline V gene lookup returns CDR1 MNHNS and CDR2 SASEGT. The chain's CDR3 is CASSDLSTGNPYEQYF. The CDR3 bases are TGTGCCAGCAGTGATTTATCAACAGGGAACCCCTACGAGCAGTACTTC.

For the CDR3, the DNA is TGTGCCAGCAGGGCTATACAGGGGGGCACAGATACGCAGTATTTT. Amino acid sequence: CASRAIQGGTDTQYF. V usage is TRBV5-4 and J usage is TRBJ2-3; 8 bases agree with TRBD1. The CDR3 contains 15 residues. Germline V gene data show CDR1 as SGHNT and CDR2 as YYREEE (reference sequence). J lost 1 base, V lost 5 bases, and 6 bases had no gene match. Full variable domain (remainder filled in from reference TRBV5-4 and TRBJ2-3): ETGVTQSPTHLIKTRGQQVTLRCSSQSGHNTVSWYQQALGQGPQFIFQYYREEENGRGNFPPRFSGLQFPNYSSELNVNALELDDSALYLCASRAIQGGTDTQYFGPGTRLTVL.

By its share, this clone is medium-sized (0.01 to 0.1%). The chain combines TRBV11-3 with TRBJ2-1; perhaps TRBD1 as D (6 bases). The CDR3 has 12 residues. V was pared by 5 bases and J by 9 bases, with 11 bases between. CDR1 SGHNT and CDR2 YENEEA come from the germline V gene. This CDR3 reads CASSRQGIEQFF. In nucleotides, the CDR3 is TGTGCCAGCAGCCGCCAGGGGATTGAGCAGTTCTTC.

The chain uses TRBV7-2 and TRBJ1-3; no clear D gene. V was clipped by 5 bases and J by 7 bases, with 15 bases between them. The CDR3 is made up of 14 amino acids. In germline, CDR1 is SGHTA, CDR2 FQGNSA. The DNA for the CDR3 is TGTGCCAGCAGCCCCTACGGTTTGGGTAACACCATATATTTT. Its translation is CASSPYGLGNTIYF. The complete variable domain, with remaining parts taken from reference TRBV7-2 and TRBJ1-3, reads GAGVSQSPSNKVTEKGKDVELRCDPISGHTALYWYRQSLGQGLEFLIYFQGNSAPDKSGLPSDRFSAERTGGSVSTLTIQRTQQEDSAVYLCASSPYGLGNTIYFGEGSWLTVV.

This clone was detected only a few times. The genes are TRBV6-5 and TRBJ1-5; 7 bases fit TRBD1. V lost 6 bases to trimming and J lost 0 bases; unmatched junction nucleotides: 2. Germline lookup yields CDR1 MNHEY and CDR2 SVGAGI. This CDR3 is 14 amino acids long. This CDR3 is CASRGQHSNQPQHF. In DNA form, the CDR3 reads TGTGCCAGCAGGGGACAGCATAGCAATCAGCCCCAGCATTTT.

The V gene is TRBV27, the J gene TRBJ2-7; D is perhaps TRBD1 (5 bases). Germline V gene lookup returns CDR1 MNHEY and CDR2 SMNVEV (reference sequence). The V end was cut by 4 bases, the J end by 6 bases, with 7 bases between. The CDR3 has 11 residues. The CDR3 DNA is TGTGCCAGCAGTTCAGGGTCCGAGCAGTACTTC. This sequence encodes CASSSGSEQYF.

V usage is TRBV7-7 and J usage is TRBJ2-5; no firm D call. The V end was cut by 4 bases, the J end by 5 bases, with 14 bases between. Germline assignment: CDR1 SSHAT and CDR2 FNYEAQ (reference sequence). CDR3 size: 14 residues. CDR3 loop: CASSSLPKSETQYF. The CDR3 region has the DNA TGTGCCAGCAGCTCGCTTCCGAAGAGCGAGACCCAGTACTTC.

This chain links TRBV4-1 with TRBJ1-1, with D perhaps matching TRBD1 (6 bases). Germline CDR1 MGHRA, CDR2 YSYEKL. V lost 0 bases and J 5 bases, leaving 10 bases between the germline ends. The length of the CDR3 is 14 residues. For the CDR3, the DNA is TGCGCCAGCAGCCAAGATAGCAGGGGTACTGAAGCTTTCTTT. Translation: CASSQDSRGTEAFF.

This clone was seen a single time. The V and J genes are TRBV28 and TRBJ2-1; the D is unclear. Trimming left V 7 bases short and J 8 bases short, with 21 bases between. Germline V gene lookup returns CDR1 MDHEN and CDR2 SYDVKM. This CDR3 comprises 15 residues. The CDR3 loop is CASNPRIDFLDEQFF. CDR3 DNA sequence: TGTGCCAGCAATCCGAGAATAGATTTTTTGGATGAGCAGTTCTTC.

The V call is TRBV6-1, the J call TRBJ1-3; D gene unclear. There are 16 residues in the CDR3. Trimming pared 3 bases from V and 0 bases from J, leaving 12 bases between. CDR1 and CDR2 from the germline V gene are MNHNS and SASEGT. The DNA for the CDR3 is TGTGCCAGCAGTGACCCCATTCGACTCTCTGGAAACACCATATATTTT. Amino acids: CASSDPIRLSGNTIYF.

The chain employs TRBV6-5 and TRBJ2-1; maybe TRBD2 (5 bases). CDR3 length equals 13 residues. Per germline, CDR1 MNHEY and CDR2 SVGAGI. Trimming stripped 5 bases from V and 6 bases from J, with 11 bases between. The CDR3 sequence is CASSLTSINEQFF. The CDR3 DNA is TGTGCCAGCAGTCTAACTAGTATCAATGAGCAGTTCTTC.

Here the CDR3 reads CASSLGGGSNYGYTF. The DNA for the CDR3 is TGTGCCAGCAGCTTAGGCGGGGGCTCTAACTATGGCTACACCTTC. J is TRBJ1-2 and V is TRBV13; perhaps TRBD1 as D (6 bases). Germline V gene lookup returns CDR1 PRHDT and CDR2 FYEKMQ (reference sequence). The V end was cut by 0 bases, the J end by 0 bases, with 8 bases between. CDR3 length equals 15 residues.

This chain links TRBV18 with TRBJ2-1; D may be TRBD1 (5 bases). The CDR3 length is 16 residues. The germline gives CDR1 KGHSH, CDR2 LQKENI. The ends were cut back, 3 bases at V and 10 bases at J, with 22 bases in the middle. The CDR3 loop reads CASSPRVRDQLGEQFF. As DNA, the CDR3 is TGTGCCAGCTCACCCAGGGTTCGTGATCAGCTCGGAGAGCAGTTCTTC.

This CDR3 is CASSVGPFSYNEQFF. CDR3 DNA: TGTGCCAGCAGCGTAGGCCCCTTCTCCTACAATGAGCAGTTCTTC. The chain carries TRBV9 and TRBJ2-1; D is undetermined. The V gene's germline CDR1 is SGDLS and CDR2 YYNGEE. The germline V and J ends were trimmed by 0 bases and 0 bases, with 7 bases remaining between them. This CDR3 is built from 15 residues. Full variable domain (rest looked up from reference TRBV9 and TRBJ2-1): DSGVTQTPKHLITATGQRVTLRCSPRSGDLSVYWYQQSLDQGLQFLIQYYNGEERAKGNILERFSAQQFPDLHSELNLSSLELGDSALYFCASSVGPFSYNEQFFGPGTRLTVL.

The CDR3 here is CASSYGYSPTYEQYF. The CDR3 coding sequence is TGTGCCAGCAGTTATGGCTACTCACCTACCTACGAGCAGTACTTC. V is TRBV6-5 and J is TRBJ2-7; unclear D gene. CDR1 MNHEY and CDR2 SVGAGI come from the germline V gene. The CDR3 contains 15 residues. Trimming took 3 bases from V and 2 from J, leaving 14 bases between them.

The rearrangement links TRBV7-8 to TRBJ2-5; D is uncertain. V lost 8 bases, J lost 2 bases, and 12 bases lay in between. This CDR3 spans 13 amino acids. Germline V gives CDR1 SGHVS, CDR2 FQNEAQ. CDR3 residues: CASRLSSQETQYF. CDR3 nucleotide sequence: TGTGCCAGCCGTTTAAGCAGTCAAGAGACCCAGTACTTC.

This chain joins TRBV10-3 and TRBJ1-3; D is ambiguous. The CDR3 spans 16 residues. The V and J ends lost 6 bases and 0 bases respectively, with 15 bases between them. The germline CDR1 and CDR2 sequences are ENHRY and SYGVKD. This chain's CDR3 is CAISGDGPSSGNTIYF. The CDR3 nucleotides read TGTGCCATCAGCGGAGACGGGCCGAGCTCTGGAAACACCATATATTTT.

This rearrangement joins TRBV10-3 to TRBJ2-7; tentatively, D is TRBD1 or TRBD2 (5 bases each). The CDR3 has 13 amino acids. Germline V gives CDR1 ENHRY, CDR2 SYGVKD. V was clipped by 4 bases and J by 4 bases, with 11 bases between them. The CDR3 nucleotides are TGTGCCATCAGTGCAAGGGGCGGGTACGAGCAGTACTTC. This gives the protein CAISARGGYEQYF.

This sequence joins TRBV11-2 and TRBJ2-3; possibly TRBD2 for D (5 bases). Trimming cost V 4 bases and J 1 base, with 15 bases left between them. This CDR3 is 16 amino acids long. Germline V gives CDR1 SGHAT, CDR2 FQNNGV. CDR3 protein: CASSSRIASGTDTQYF. CDR3 DNA sequence: TGTGCCAGCAGCTCCCGCATAGCGTCAGGCACAGATACGCAGTATTTT.

The genes are TRBV19 and TRBJ2-2; 8 bases match TRBD2. This CDR3 contains 15 residues. Germline V lookup: CDR1 LNHDA, CDR2 SQIVND (reference sequence). After removal of 3 bases from V and 6 bases from J, the junction contained 6 bases not matched to a gene. The DNA for the CDR3 is TGTGCCAGTAGTATTAAGGGACTAGTCCCCGGGGAGCTGTTTTTT. As protein: CASSIKGLVPGELFF.

As to this clone: Other nucleotide sequences from this sample produce the same CDR3. The chain recombines TRBV18 with TRBJ2-1; D ambiguous. V shed 3 bases and J shed 4 bases, with 7 bases lying between them. CDR3 length equals 13 residues. In germline, CDR1 is KGHSH, CDR2 LQKENI. The CDR3 DNA reads TGTGCCAGCTCACCCTCCCCGTACAATGAGCAGTTCTTC. Amino acids: CASSPSPYNEQFF.